This TCR beta chain was recovered during a study of CD8+ T cells in alopecia areata. Across a few patients, CD4+ cells underwent sorting into CD25+CD127- cells. The CDR3 contains 16 residues. Germline assignment: CDR1 SNHLY and CDR2 FYNNEI. V was pared by 5 bases and J by 5 bases, with 8 bases of the junction left unmatched. Extracted RNA was reverse transcribed into cDNA, the sequencing template. Clones were read by immunoSEQ multiplex PCR, and TCRdb kept only the in-frame ones, dropping some. The data show about 37,000 clones, 45% to 70% seen once. The chain combines TRBV2 with TRBJ2-5; TRBD2 aligns across 13 bases. This clonotype was obtained from a human donor with alopecia areata. The sample consisted of CD4+ Tregs sorted from blood. This CDR3 reads CASSIRLAGGGETQYF. The CDR3 DNA reads as TGTGCCAGCAGTATCCGACTAGCGGGGGGCGGTGAGACCCAGTACTTC.